These T cell receptor beta chains were read from a single sample in a study of low-dose radiotherapy and immunotherapy resistance in tumors. TCRdb reprocessed the reads via MiXCR and lists one record per CDR3 protein. Of around 99,000 distinct CDR3 sequences in the sample, under 10% were seen once. The sequences come from PBMCs, collected before treatment. These TCRs come from a male donor with prostate cancer. The CDR3 runs from the conserved cysteine through the conserved F or W. D genes are given only for firm matches. Clone size is not always given. Where it is, it says once, few, many or a class for expanded clones.

clone_size	v_call	d_call	j_call	cdr3_nt	cdr3_aa
many	TRBV4-3	-	TRBJ2-3	TGCGCCAGCAGCCTGGGGGCTAGGGTCACAGATACGCAGTATTTT	CASSLGARVTDTQYF
many	TRBV6-6	-	TRBJ1-4	TGTGCCAGCAGTCAGATGGCCGGGGCCGGGGCCGGTGAAAAACTGTTTTTT	CASSQMAGAGAGEKLFF
many	TRBV5-1	-	TRBJ2-2	TGCGCCAGCAGCTTGGGATTCCAGAACACCGGGGAGCTGTTTTTT	CASSLGFQNTGELFF
-	TRBV18	-	TRBJ2-7	-	CASSQTSVYFCAISDYGLGEQYF
many	TRBV13	-	TRBJ1-2	TGTGCCAGCAGCCAGTTGCTCTATGGCTACACCTTC	CASSQLLYGYTF
many	TRBV29-1	-	TRBJ2-6	TGCAGCGTTGAAGTTGGGCAACTTCGGACTGGGGCCAACGTCCTGACTTTC	CSVEVGQLRTGANVLTF
many	TRBV30	TRBD1	TRBJ2-7	TGTGCCTGGAGTACCCGACAGGGGAGGAGCGAGCAGTACTTC	CAWSTRQGRSEQYF
many	TRBV27	-	TRBJ2-7	TGTGCCAGCAGTGCTATCGGGAGTTCCGCCTACGAGCAGTACTTC	CASSAIGSSAYEQYF
many	TRBV5-4	TRBD1	TRBJ1-1	TGTGCCAGCAGCTGGGGGGACAGGGGGCACACTGAAGCTTTCTTT	CASSWGDRGHTEAFF
many	TRBV19	-	TRBJ2-2	TGTGCCAGTAGTGTCACAGGGAACACCGGGGAGCTGTTTTTT	CASSVTGNTGELFF
-	TRBV7-9	-	TRBJ2-7	TGTGCCAGCAGCCCAGGGGGGGGGAGGGTGGGTTACGAGCAGTACTTC	CASSPGGGRVGYEQYF
-	TRBV20-1	-	TRBJ1-1	TGCAGTGCGCCGATCTGGGGGAGCACTGAAGCTTTCTTT	CSAPIWGSTEAFF
-	TRBV11-2	-	TRBJ2-5	TGTGCCAGCAGCTTAGATGGCACAGGACAAGAGACCCAGTACTTC	CASSLDGTGQETQYF
many	TRBV4-3	-	TRBJ2-2	TGCGCCAGCAGCACACAGGAGAACACCGGGGAGCTGTTTTTT	CASSTQENTGELFF
many	TRBV5-1	TRBD2	TRBJ2-3	TGCGCCAGCAGCGAAGTGACTAGCGGAAGCACAGATACGCAGTATTTT	CASSEVTSGSTDTQYF
many	TRBV7-3	-	TRBJ2-7	TGTGCCAGCAGAGGTGGGACTGCAAGCCCCTACGAGCAGTACTTC	CASRGGTASPYEQYF
many	TRBV20-1	-	TRBJ2-4	TGCAGTGCTAGAGGACAGCAAGCCAAAAACATTCAGTACTTC	CSARGQQAKNIQYF
many	TRBV6-2/TRBV6-3	-	TRBJ2-7	TGTGCCAGCAGACTTACTACTAGTCCACACTTGAACTTC	CASRLTTSPHLNF
many	TRBV20-1	-	TRBJ2-5	TGCAGTGCTGAGGACCTAGCCCGGTACCAAGAGACCCAGTACTTC	CSAEDLARYQETQYF
-	TRBV27	-	TRBJ1-1	TGTGCCAGCACCCTTGAGTACGGGGGGTGGAACACTGAAGCTTTCTTT	CASTLEYGGWNTEAFF
many	TRBV7-8	TRBD2	TRBJ2-1	TGTGCCAGCAGCTCGTTAGGCGGCGGGAGAGATTATGAGCAGTTCTTC	CASSSLGGGRDYEQFF
many	TRBV29-1	-	TRBJ1-1	TGCAGCGTTGAAAACATGGGGTCTCCCATGAACACTGAAGCTTTCTTT	CSVENMGSPMNTEAFF
many	TRBV7-2	-	TRBJ2-4	TGTGCCAGCAGCTCACCAGGGAGCATTCAGTACTTC	CASSSPGSIQYF
many	TRBV28	-	TRBJ1-1	TGTGCCAGCAACTCGGGACTCACTGAAGCTTTCTTT	CASNSGLTEAFF
many	TRBV29-1	TRBD2	TRBJ2-1	TGCAGCGTTGACCTTATAGCGGGTCAGCAGTTCTTC	CSVDLIAGQQFF
many	TRBV7-9	TRBD2	TRBJ2-1	TGTGCCAGCAGCCCCGCACTAGCGGGTTTCAATGAGCAGTTCTTC	CASSPALAGFNEQFF
-	TRBV28	TRBD1	TRBJ1-2	TGTGCCAGCAGTTCGCAGTCGACAGGGTTCTATGGCTACACCTTC	CASSSQSTGFYGYTF
many	TRBV7-2	-	TRBJ2-5	TGTGCCAGCAGCCCCACGCGGAAGACCCAGTACTTC	CASSPTRKTQYF
many	TRBV20-1	TRBD1	TRBJ2-1	TGCAGTGCTAGAGACCTCACCGGGACAGCTGGATACAATGAGCAGTTCTTC	CSARDLTGTAGYNEQFF
many	TRBV20-1	-	TRBJ1-2	TGCAGTGCTATACGACAGACGCCTAGTGGCTACACCTTC	CSAIRQTPSGYTF
few	TRBV6-8	-	TRBJ2-7	TGTGCCAGCAGTTGGGGCGGGATGAACGGCTACGAGCAGTACTTC	CASSWGGMNGYEQYF
many	TRBV5-1	TRBD1	TRBJ2-7	TGCGCCAGCAGCTTGGGGGGACAGAGCTCCTACGAGCAGTACTTC	CASSLGGQSSYEQYF
many	TRBV6-6	TRBD1	TRBJ1-4	TGTGCCAGCAGTGCGACAGGGGGGAAAGAAAAACTGTTTTTT	CASSATGGKEKLFF
many	TRBV6-5	-	TRBJ1-2	TGTGCCAGCAGTTACGCCGGTGGCTACACCTTC	CASSYAGGYTF
many	TRBV2	-	TRBJ1-4	TGTGCCAGCATTCTAAGTCCCCAGAATGAAAAACTGTTTTTT	CASILSPQNEKLFF
many	TRBV6-2/TRBV6-3	TRBD1	TRBJ1-1	TGTGCCGGAAGGGGACAGGGGAACACTGAAGCTTTCTTT	CAGRGQGNTEAFF
-	TRBV4-1	-	TRBJ1-4	-	CASSQASTLGEKLFFF
many	TRBV7-9	-	TRBJ1-6	TGTGCCAGCAGCTCCACCCCGAATTCACCCCTCCACTTT	CASSSTPNSPLHF
many	TRBV3-1	-	TRBJ1-5	TGTGCCAGCAGCCAAGGTTTCGGTAGCAATCAGCCCCAGCATTTT	CASSQGFGSNQPQHF
many	TRBV5-1	TRBD1	TRBJ2-3	TGCGCCAGCAGCTTGGTCGTGACAGGGCACTCAGATACGCAGTATTTT	CASSLVVTGHSDTQYF
many	TRBV20-1	TRBD1	TRBJ1-5	TGCAGTGCTACGGGACAGACTATGGGCAATCAGCCCCAGCATTTT	CSATGQTMGNQPQHF
many	TRBV21-1	-	TRBJ2-7	TGTGCCAGCAGCAAAGGGGGACTAGCGGGAGAAGCCTCCTACGAGCAGTACTTC	CASSKGGLAGEASYEQYF
many	TRBV20-1	TRBD1	TRBJ2-7	TGCAGTGCTAGAGAGGGACAGGCGACCTACGAGCAGTACTTC	CSAREGQATYEQYF
-	TRBV28	-	TRBJ1-1	TGTGCCAGCAGTCGGGACACGAGGGCCACTGAAGCTTTCTTT	CASSRDTRATEAFF
many	TRBV6-5	-	TRBJ2-6	TGTGCCAGCAGGACGGGACGCGTCTCTGGGGCCAACGTCCTGACTTTC	CASRTGRVSGANVLTF
many	TRBV5-1	-	TRBJ2-5	TGCGCCAGCAGCGATGGGTCCCCCTGGGGGACCCAGTACTTC	CASSDGSPWGTQYF
-	TRBV29-1	-	TRBJ2-1	TGCAGCGTTATCAGCTACAATGAGCAGTTCTTC	CSVISYNEQFF
many	TRBV18	-	TRBJ1-2	TGTGCCAGCTCACAGGGAGTCGGCTATGGCTACACCTTC	CASSQGVGYGYTF
many	TRBV6-2/TRBV6-3	TRBD1	TRBJ2-7	TGTGCCAGCAACCAACCGGGACAGGGTCACTACGAGCAGTACTTC	CASNQPGQGHYEQYF
many	TRBV20-1	-	TRBJ1-4	TGCAGTGCTAGAAGGCGAGACGGTCGGGAGGAACTGTTTTTT	CSARRRDGREELFF
many	TRBV3-1	-	TRBJ2-5	TGTGCCAGCAGCCAAAATACCGGGAGCCAAGAGACCCAGTACTTC	CASSQNTGSQETQYF
many	TRBV7-2	TRBD1	TRBJ1-1	TGTGCCAGCAGCCCAGGGACAGTCAACACTGAAGCTTTCTTT	CASSPGTVNTEAFF
many	TRBV7-2	TRBD2	TRBJ2-7	TGTGCCAGCAGCTTAGAGATAGCGGGACGTAACTACGAGCAGTACTTC	CASSLEIAGRNYEQYF
-	TRBV29-1	-	TRBJ2-6	TGCAGCGTTGAAGAGGGGGCCAACGTCCTGACTTTC	CSVEEGANVLTF
many	TRBV28	-	TRBJ1-5	TGTGCCAGCAGTCGTGAAAGGGGTCAGCCCCAGCATTTT	CASSRERGQPQHF
many	TRBV28	TRBD1	TRBJ2-3	TGTGCCAGCAGTAAGAGGACTGGACAGGGGGCAGCAGATACGCAGTATTTT	CASSKRTGQGAADTQYF
-	TRBV28	TRBD1	TRBJ1-1	TGTGCCAGCAGACTACAGGGGGAAGCTTTCTTT	CASRLQGEAFF